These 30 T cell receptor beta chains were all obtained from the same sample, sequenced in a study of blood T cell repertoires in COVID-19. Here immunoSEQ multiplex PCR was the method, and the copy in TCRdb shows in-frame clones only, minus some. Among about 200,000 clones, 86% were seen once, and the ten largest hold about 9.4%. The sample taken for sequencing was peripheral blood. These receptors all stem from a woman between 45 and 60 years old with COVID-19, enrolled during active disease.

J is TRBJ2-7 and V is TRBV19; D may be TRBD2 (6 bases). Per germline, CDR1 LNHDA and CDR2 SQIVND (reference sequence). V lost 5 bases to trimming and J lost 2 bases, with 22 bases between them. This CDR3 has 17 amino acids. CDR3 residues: CASSPNSPGDQPYEQYF. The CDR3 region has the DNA TGTGCCAGTAGTCCTAATTCCCCGGGGGATCAGCCCTACGAGCAGTACTTC.

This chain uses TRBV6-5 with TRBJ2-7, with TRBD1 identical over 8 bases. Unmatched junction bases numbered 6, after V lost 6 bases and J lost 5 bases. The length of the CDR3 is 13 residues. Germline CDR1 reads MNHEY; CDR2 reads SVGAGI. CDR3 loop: CASRDRVSNEQYF. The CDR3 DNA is TGTGCCAGCAGGGACAGGGTGTCGAACGAGCAGTACTTC.

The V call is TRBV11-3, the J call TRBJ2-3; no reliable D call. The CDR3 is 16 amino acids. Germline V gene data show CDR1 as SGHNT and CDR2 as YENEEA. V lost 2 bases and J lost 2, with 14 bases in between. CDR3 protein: CASSLNLRLNTDTQYF. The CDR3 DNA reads TGTGCCAGCAGCTTAAATCTGAGACTCAACACAGATACGCAGTATTTT.

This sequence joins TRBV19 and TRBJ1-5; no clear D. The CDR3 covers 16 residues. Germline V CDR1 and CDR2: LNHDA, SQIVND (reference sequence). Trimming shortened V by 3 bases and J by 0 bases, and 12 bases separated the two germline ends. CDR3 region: CASSIRSGVSNQPQHF. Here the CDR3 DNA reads TGTGCCAGTAGTATCCGATCCGGGGTTAGCAATCAGCCCCAGCATTTT.

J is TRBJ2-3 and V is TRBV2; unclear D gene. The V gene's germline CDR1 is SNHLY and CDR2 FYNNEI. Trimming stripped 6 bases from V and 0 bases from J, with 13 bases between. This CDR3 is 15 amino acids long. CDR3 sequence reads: CASRELGSSTDTQYF. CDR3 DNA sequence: TGTGCCAGCAGGGAGTTAGGATCCAGCACAGATACGCAGTATTTT. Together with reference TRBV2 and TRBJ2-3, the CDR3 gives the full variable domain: EPEVTQTPSHQVTQMGQEVILRCVPISNHLYFYWYRQILGQKVEFLVSFYNNEISEKSEIFDDQFSVERPDGSNFTLKIRSTKLEDSAMYFCASRELGSSTDTQYFGPGTRLTVL.

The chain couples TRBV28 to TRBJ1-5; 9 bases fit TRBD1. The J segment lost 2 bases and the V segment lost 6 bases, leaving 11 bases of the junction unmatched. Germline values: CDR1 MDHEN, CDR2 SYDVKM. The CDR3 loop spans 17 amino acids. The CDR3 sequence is CASRLGTGTGGNQPQHF. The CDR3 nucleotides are TGTGCCAGCAGGCTCGGGACAGGGACCGGGGGCAATCAGCCCCAGCATTTT.

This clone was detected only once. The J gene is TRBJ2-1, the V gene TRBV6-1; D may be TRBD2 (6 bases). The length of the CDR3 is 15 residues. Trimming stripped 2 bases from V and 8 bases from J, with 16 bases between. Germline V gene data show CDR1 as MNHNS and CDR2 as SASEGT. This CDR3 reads CASSESGLVGDEQFF. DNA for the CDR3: TGTGCCAGCAGTGAATCGGGACTGGTGGGGGATGAGCAGTTCTTC.

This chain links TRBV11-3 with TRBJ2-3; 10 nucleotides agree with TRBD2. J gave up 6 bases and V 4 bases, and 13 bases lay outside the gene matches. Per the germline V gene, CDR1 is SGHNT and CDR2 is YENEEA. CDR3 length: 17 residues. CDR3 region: CASSSPLAGVYSDTQYF. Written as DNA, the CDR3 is TGTGCCAGCAGCTCCCCCCTAGCGGGGGTTTACTCCGATACGCAGTATTTT.

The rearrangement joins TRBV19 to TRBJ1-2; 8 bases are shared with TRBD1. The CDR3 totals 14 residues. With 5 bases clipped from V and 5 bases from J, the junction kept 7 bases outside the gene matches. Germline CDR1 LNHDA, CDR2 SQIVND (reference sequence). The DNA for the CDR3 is TGTGCCAGTAGTCCCGGGACAGGCGATTATGGCTACACCTTC. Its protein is CASSPGTGDYGYTF.

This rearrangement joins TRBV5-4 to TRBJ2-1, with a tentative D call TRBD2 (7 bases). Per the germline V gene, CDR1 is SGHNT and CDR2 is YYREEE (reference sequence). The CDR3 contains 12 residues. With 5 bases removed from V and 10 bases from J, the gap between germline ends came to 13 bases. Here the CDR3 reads CASSFGGLEQFF. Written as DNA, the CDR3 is TGTGCCAGCAGTTTCGGGGGGCTGGAGCAGTTCTTC.

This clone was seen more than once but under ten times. CDR3 sequence reads: CATSDQSGELFF. The DNA of the CDR3 is TGTGCCACCAGTGATCAGTCCGGGGAGCTGTTTTTT. This chain links TRBV24-1 with TRBJ2-2; D is unclear. Trimming cost V 3 bases and J 6 bases, with 4 bases left between them. From germline, CDR1 is KGHDR and CDR2 SFDVKD. The CDR3 runs to 12 residues.

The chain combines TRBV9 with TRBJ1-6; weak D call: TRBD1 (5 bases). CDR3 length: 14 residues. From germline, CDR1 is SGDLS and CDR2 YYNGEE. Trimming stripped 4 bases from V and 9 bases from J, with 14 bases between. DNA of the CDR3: TGTGCCAGCAGCACGGGGGGTCGGGGTTCACCCCTCCACTTT. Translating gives CASSTGGRGSPLHF.

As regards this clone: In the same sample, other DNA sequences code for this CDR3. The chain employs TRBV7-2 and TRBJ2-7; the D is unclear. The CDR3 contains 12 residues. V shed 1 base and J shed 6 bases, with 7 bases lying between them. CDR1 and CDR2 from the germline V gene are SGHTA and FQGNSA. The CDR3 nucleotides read TGTGCCAGCAGCTTAGATCGCGGCGAGCAGTACTTC. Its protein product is CASSLDRGEQYF.

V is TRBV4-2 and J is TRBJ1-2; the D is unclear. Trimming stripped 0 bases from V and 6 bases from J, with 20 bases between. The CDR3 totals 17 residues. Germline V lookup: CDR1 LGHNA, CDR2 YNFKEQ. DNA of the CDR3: TGTGCCAGCAGCCAAGATCCAAGAGGGCCCCCCCGACATGGCTACACCTTC. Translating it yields CASSQDPRGPPRHGYTF.

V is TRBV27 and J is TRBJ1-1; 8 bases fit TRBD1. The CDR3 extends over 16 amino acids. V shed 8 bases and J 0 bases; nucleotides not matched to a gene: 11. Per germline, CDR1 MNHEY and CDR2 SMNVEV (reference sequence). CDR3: CASQGQGFRMNTEAFF. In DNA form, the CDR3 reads TGTGCCAGCCAAGGACAGGGTTTTCGGATGAACACTGAAGCTTTCTTT.

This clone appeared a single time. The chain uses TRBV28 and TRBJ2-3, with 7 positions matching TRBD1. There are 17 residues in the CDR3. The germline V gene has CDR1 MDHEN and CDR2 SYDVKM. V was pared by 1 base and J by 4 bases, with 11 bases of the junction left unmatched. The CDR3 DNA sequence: TGTGCCAGCAGTTTATTTTCCCGGGGACAGATGGCAGATACGCAGTATTTT. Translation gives CASSLFSRGQMADTQYF.

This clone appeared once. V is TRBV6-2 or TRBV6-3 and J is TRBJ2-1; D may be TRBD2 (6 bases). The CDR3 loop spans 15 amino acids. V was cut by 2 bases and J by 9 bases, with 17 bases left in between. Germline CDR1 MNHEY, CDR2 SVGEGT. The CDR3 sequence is CASSYGGLGPGEQFF. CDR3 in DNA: TGTGCCAGCAGTTACGGGGGACTTGGTCCCGGTGAGCAGTTCTTC.

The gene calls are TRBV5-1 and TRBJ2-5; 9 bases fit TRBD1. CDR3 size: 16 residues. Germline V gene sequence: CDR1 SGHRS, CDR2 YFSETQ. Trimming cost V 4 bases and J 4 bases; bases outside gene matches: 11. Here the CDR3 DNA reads TGCGCCAGCAGCAACCGGGACAGGGAAGGGCGAGAGACCCAGTACTTC. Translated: CASSNRDREGRETQYF.

In DNA form, the CDR3 reads TGTGCCAGCAGTTCTAGGACAGGGCGAACTGAAGCTTTCTTT. Protein product: CASSSRTGRTEAFF. V usage is TRBV6-2 or TRBV6-3 and J usage is TRBJ1-1; the match to TRBD1 covers 8 bases. J was trimmed by 5 bases and V by 4 bases; bases with no gene match: 6. The CDR3 covers 14 residues. Looked up from germline, CDR1 is MNHEY and CDR2 is SVGEGT.

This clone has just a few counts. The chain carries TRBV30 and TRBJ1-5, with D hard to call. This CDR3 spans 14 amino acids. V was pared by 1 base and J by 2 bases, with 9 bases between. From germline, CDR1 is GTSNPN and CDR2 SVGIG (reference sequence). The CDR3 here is CAWSDLRGNQPQHF. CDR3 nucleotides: TGTGCCTGGAGTGATCTAAGAGGCAATCAGCCCCAGCATTTT.

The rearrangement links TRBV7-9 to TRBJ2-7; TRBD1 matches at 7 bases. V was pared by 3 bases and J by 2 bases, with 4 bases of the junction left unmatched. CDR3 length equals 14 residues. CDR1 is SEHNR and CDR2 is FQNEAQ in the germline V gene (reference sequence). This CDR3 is CASSFGDRTYEQYF. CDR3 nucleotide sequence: TGTGCCAGCAGCTTTGGGGACAGAACCTACGAGCAGTACTTC.

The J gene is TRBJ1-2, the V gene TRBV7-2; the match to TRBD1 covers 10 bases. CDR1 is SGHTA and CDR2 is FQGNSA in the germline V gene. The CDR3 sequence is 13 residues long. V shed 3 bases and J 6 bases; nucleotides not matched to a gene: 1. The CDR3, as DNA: TGTGCCAGCAGCTTTGGACAGGGGGATGGCTACACCTTC. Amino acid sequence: CASSFGQGDGYTF.

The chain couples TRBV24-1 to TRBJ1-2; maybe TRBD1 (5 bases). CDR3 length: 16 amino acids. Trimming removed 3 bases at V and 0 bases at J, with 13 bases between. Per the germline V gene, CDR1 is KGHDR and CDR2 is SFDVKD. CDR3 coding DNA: TGTGCCACCAGTGATGGGCCGCCGACAGCTAACTATGGCTACACCTTC. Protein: CATSDGPPTANYGYTF.

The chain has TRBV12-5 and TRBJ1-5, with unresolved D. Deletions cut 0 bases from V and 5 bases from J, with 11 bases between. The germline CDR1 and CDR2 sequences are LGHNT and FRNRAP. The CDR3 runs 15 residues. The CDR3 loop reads CASGLVRDRDQPQHF. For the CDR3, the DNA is TGTGCTAGTGGTTTGGTGAGGGATCGGGATCAGCCCCAGCATTTT.

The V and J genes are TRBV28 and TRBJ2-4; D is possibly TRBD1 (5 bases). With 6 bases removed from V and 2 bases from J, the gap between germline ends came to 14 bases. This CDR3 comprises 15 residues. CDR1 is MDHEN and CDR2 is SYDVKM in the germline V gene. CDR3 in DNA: TGTGCCAGCAGCGCCTCAGGGTTTACCAAAAACATTCAGTACTTC. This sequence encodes CASSASGFTKNIQYF.

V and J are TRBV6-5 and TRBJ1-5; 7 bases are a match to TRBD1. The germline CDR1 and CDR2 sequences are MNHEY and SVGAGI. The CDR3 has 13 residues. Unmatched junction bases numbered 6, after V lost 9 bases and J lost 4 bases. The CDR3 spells CASSGQANQPQHF. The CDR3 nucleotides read TGTGCCAGTTCCGGACAGGCTAATCAGCCCCAGCATTTT.

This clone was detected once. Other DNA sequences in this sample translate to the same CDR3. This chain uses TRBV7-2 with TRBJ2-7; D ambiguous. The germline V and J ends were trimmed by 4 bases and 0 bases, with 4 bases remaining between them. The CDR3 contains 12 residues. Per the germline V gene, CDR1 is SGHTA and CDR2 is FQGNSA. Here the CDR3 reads CASSSSSYEQYF. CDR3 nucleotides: TGTGCCAGCAGCTCTAGCTCCTACGAGCAGTACTTC.

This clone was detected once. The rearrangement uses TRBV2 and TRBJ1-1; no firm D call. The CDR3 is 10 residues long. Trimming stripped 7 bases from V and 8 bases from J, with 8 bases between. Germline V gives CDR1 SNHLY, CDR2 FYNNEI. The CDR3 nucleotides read TGTGCCAGCACCGGCAGGGAAGCTTTCTTT. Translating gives CASTGREAFF.

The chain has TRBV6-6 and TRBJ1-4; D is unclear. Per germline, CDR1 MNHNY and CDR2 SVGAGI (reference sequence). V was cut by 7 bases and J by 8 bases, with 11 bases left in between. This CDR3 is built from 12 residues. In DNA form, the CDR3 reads TGTGCCAGCACTGCGTCCCGGGAAAAACTGTTTTTT. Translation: CASTASREKLFF.

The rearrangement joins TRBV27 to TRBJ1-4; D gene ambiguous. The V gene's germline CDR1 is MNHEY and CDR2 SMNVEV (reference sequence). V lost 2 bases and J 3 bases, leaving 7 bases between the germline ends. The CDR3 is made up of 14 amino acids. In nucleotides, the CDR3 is TGTGCCAGCAGTTTAGGAGCGGCTAATGAAAAACTGTTTTTT. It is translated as CASSLGAANEKLFF.